The sequence of this T cell receptor (beta chain) was determined in a study of blood T cells in healthy people across ages. General study results and limits: The CMV status of each donor remained undetermined, and this could have confounded shifts in expanded clonotypes. Age brought a roughly linear fall in TCR beta diversity measured per million T cells. More naive CD4+ cells and higher diversity marked long-lived donors relative to aged donors.

A second PCR, run for roughly 7 to 11 cycles, used a sample-barcoded 5' primer plus a J-beta primer mix. Researchers report that a template-switch adaptor with 12 random nucleotides tagged each cDNA molecule. TCRdb reprocessed the 5' RACE reads with MiXCR, giving one entry per CDR3 protein. The sample has roughly 1.5 million distinct CDR3 sequences; about 45% are singletons. Regarding this clonotype: Its antigen is not identified. This sequence may be a read error, since a much larger clone differs from it by one base.

Germline V gene sequence: CDR1 SGHTA, CDR2 FQGTGA. The CDR3 contains 13 residues. V was trimmed by 1 base and J by 13 bases, leaving 14 bases between them. Specimen: blood. The receptor comes from a woman aged 18-35 years in good health. The chain couples TRBV7-3 to TRBJ2-1; a weak D match, TRBD1 (6 bases). CDR3 nucleotide sequence: TGTGCCAGCAGCTTAAACAGGGAAGAGACCCAGTTCTTC. Protein: CASSLNREETQFF. Full variable domain (rest looked up from reference TRBV7-3 and TRBJ2-1): GAGVSQTPSNKVTEKGKYVELRCDPISGHTALYWYRQSLGQGPEFLIYFQGTGAADDSGLPNDRFFAVRPEGSVSTLKIQRTERGDSAVYLCASSLNREETQFFGPGTRLTVL.